The clone carrying this T cell receptor beta chain appeared a few times. The antigen remains undetermined. The source of the sample is a study of OX40 agonist ivuxolimab in advanced cancers. Turning to the study itself: Patients were dosed with the agonistic anti-OX40 (CD134) antibody ivuxolimab. Hepatocellular carcinoma, melanoma, renal cell or head and neck cancer was diagnosed in the dose-escalation patients. Findings of the study overall: Both blood CD4+ and CD8+ T cells showed clonal growth by week 6 at 0.1 to 3.0 mg/kg. CD8+ T cells (on average) carried more expanded clones than CD4+ T cells.

TCRdb's table, derived via immunoSEQ multiplex PCR, lists solely in-frame clones and lacks some. Of about 54,000 clones in the sample, around 93% were seen once. The CDR3 totals 14 residues. Germline CDR1 reads SGHTS; CDR2 reads YDEGEE. Trimming removed 0 bases at V and 9 bases at J, with 10 bases between. The genes are TRBV5-8 and TRBJ1-6; D is ambiguous. The TCR originated in an adult with an advanced solid tumor such as melanoma, head and neck, liver or kidney cancer. Sequencing was performed on CD4+ or CD8+ T cells sorted from blood, taken in a trial of the OX40 agonist ivuxolimab. The CDR3 DNA reads TGTGCCAGCAGCTTGGCCGAACTGATTTCACCCCTCCACTTT. Amino acid sequence: CASSLAELISPLHF.